Here is one T cell receptor beta chain with its context. The clone's antigen remains unknown. The input lacks base qualities; no much larger clone sits a single base away. Library prep was done by PCR. Sequencing took place on an Illumina HiSeq 2500. Unique molecular identifiers were incorporated into TCR beta cDNA libraries to reduce PCR and sequencing biases. Per 1 to 10 million input T cells, around 500,000 cDNA molecules were obtained, such that each molecule approximated one T cell. The patient libraries were prepared and sequenced using the same protocol as the earlier healthy control dataset. Within a given batch, samples were prepared together, multiplexed and sequenced on the same HiSeq lane. The authors' pipeline ran thus. MIGEC handled the raw barcoded reads, throwing out single-read molecular identifier groups before consensus assembly and CDR3 extraction. Clonotype tables were post-analysed with VDJtools, normalizing diversity by down-sampling all datasets to the smallest sample size. In repertoire overlap clustering, CDR3 amino acid sequences, but not nucleotide sequences, were matched to correct batch-related cross-sample contamination. Using fastp trimming at Q25 and MiXCR clonotype assembly, TCRdb reanalyzed the public sequencing data and kept in-frame beta chains. Identical CDR3 proteins give one entry, which carries the most common genes and DNA. None of the V and J calls come from the authors' own analysis; TCRdb made them. The sample table contains 600,000 to 750,000 distinct CDR3 sequences; only one count was recorded for roughly three fifths of them. Approximately 10% of the sample rests with the top ten.

This sample was included in a study of post-analysis software for immune sequencing data (dated by TCRdb to the mid-2010s). Background for the entire study: Recorded disease courses included relapsing-remitting, secondary progressive and progressive-relapsing multiple sclerosis, with some patients lacking subtype annotation. A subset of samples was prepared in parallel using single-end sample barcoding, then pooled and co-amplified after Illumina adapter ligation. The multiple sclerosis patient repertoires were compared with ten to eleven previously published healthy control repertoires from donors aged roughly 6 to 25 years. Broader findings and caveats from the paper: The multiple sclerosis patient group was slightly younger than the control group. Significantly lower normalized Chao1 diversity was found in multiple sclerosis patients than in controls, suggesting substantial peripheral T-cell clonal expansion. Strong co-clustering of samples prepared in the same batch was shown by direct clustering with F measure, prompting a batch-effect correction. Roughly 5 TRBV segments, including TRBV5-6, TRBV5-1 and TRBV20-1, were significantly more frequent in patients than controls.

CDR1 SEHNR and CDR2 FQNEAQ are derived from the germline V gene (reference sequence). Deletion took 7 bases off V and 2 bases off J, with a span of 15 bases between the germline ends. The CDR3 starts with the cysteine, ends with the phenylalanine, and has 14 residues. This entry keeps only the CDR3 DNA: 42 bases, framed from base 1. TCR beta repertoires were profiled from peripheral blood of approximately 13 young patients with multiple sclerosis to demonstrate the VDJtools post-analysis software. Multiple sclerosis patients were children and adolescents aged roughly 6 to 15 years. This receptor was identified in a girl aged 2-9 years with multiple sclerosis. Sequenced sample: blood. The chain employs TRBV7-9 and TRBJ2-7, with a tentative D gene TRBD2 over 5 matching bases. The nucleotide sequence is given as TGTGCCAGCACCGGACTTCTTTTTCCCTACGAGCAGTACTTC. The resulting protein is CASTGLLFPYEQYF.